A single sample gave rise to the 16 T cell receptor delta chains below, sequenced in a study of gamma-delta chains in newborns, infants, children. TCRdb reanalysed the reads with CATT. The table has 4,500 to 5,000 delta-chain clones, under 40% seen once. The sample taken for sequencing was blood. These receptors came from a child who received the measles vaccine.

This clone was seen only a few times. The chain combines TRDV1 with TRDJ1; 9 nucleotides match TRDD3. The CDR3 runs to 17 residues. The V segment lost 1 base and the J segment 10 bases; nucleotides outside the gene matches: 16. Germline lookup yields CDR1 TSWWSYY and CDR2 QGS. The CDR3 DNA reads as TGTGCTCTTGGGGAACGAACGCAGAGAGGGGATACGGCGGTACTCATCTTT. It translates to CALGERTQRGDTAVLIF.

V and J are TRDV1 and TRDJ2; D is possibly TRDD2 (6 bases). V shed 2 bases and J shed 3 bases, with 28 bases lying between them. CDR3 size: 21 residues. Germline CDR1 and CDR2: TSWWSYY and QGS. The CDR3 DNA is TGTGCTCTTGGGGAAATTCCCTCCTACGGGGGTTACCGGGGCCTGACAGCACAACTCTTCTTT. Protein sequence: CALGEIPSYGGYRGLTAQLFF.

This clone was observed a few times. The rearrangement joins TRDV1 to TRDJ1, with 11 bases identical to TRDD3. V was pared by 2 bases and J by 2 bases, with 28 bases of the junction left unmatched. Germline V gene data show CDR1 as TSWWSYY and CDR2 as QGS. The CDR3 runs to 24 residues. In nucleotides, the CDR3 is TGTGCTCTTGGGGAAAGTACTCGGGGCTGGGGGATACCAAGGACAACGAGCGGAACCGATAAACTCATCTTT. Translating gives CALGESTRGWGIPRTTSGTDKLIF.

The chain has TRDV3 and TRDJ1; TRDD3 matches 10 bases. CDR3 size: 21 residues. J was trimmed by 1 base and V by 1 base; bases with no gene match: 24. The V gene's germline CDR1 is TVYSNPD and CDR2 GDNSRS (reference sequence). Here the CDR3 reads CAFIKSPEWGILGAPTDKLIF. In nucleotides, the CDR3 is TGTGCCTTTATCAAGTCCCCAGAATGGGGGATACTCGGGGCGCCCACCGATAAACTCATCTTT.

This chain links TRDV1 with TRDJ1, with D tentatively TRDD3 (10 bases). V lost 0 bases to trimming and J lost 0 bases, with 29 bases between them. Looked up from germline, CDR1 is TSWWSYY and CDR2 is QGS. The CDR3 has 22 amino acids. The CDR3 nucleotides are TGTGCTCTTGGGGAACTAAAGGCCTTCCTACTGGGGGATCGCCGGTACACCGATAAACTCATCTTT. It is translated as CALGELKAFLLGDRRYTDKLIF.

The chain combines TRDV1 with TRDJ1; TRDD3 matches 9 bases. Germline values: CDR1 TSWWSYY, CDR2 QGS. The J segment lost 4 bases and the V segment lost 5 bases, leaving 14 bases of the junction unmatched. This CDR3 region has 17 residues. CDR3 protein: CALGTPIYWGSNDKLIF. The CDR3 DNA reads TGTGCTCTTGGGACCCCAATCTACTGGGGGAGCAACGATAAACTCATCTTT.

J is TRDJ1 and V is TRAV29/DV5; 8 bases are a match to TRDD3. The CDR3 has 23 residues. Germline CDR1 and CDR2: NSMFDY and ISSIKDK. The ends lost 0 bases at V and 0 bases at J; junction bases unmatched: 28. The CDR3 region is CAASVEGLPPTGGRTLYTDKLIF. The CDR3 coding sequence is TGTGCAGCAAGCGTGGAGGGACTTCCCCCGACTGGGGGTCGAACCCTGTACACCGATAAACTCATCTTT.

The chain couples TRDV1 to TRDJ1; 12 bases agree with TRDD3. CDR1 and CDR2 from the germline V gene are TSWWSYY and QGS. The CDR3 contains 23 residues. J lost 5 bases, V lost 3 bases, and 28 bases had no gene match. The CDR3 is CALGDFPLPSNSLYWGILDKLIF. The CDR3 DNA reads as TGTGCTCTTGGGGACTTTCCCCTTCCCTCCAACTCTCTCTACTGGGGGATACTTGATAAACTCATCTTT.

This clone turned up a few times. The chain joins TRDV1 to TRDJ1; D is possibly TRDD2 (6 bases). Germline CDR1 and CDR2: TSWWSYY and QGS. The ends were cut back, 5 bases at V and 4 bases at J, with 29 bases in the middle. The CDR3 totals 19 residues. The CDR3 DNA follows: TGTGCTCTTGGGAACGGCCTGGCCACCTTCCCGATATTCAACGATAAACTCATCTTT. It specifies CALGNGLATFPIFNDKLIF.

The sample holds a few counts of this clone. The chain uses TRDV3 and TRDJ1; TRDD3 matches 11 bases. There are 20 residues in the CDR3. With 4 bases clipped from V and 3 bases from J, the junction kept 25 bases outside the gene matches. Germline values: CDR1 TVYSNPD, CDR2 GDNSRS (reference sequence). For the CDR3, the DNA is TGTGCCTCCAACGGCCTTCCTATAGCATTTGGGGGATACGCGGCCGATAAACTCATCTTT. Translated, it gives CASNGLPIAFGGYAADKLIF.

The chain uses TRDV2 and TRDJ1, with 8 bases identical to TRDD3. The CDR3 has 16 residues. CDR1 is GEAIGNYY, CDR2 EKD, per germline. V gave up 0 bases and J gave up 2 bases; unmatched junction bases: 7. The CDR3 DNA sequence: TGTGCCTGTGACACCGACCTACTGGGGGGAACCGATAAACTCATCTTT. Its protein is CACDTDLLGGTDKLIF.

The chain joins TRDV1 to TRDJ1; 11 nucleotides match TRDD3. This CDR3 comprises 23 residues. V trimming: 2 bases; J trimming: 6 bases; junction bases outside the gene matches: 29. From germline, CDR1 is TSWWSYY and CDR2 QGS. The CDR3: CALGEGLLSYHWGIRAILYKLIF. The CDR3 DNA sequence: TGTGCTCTTGGGGAAGGCCTCCTAAGTTATCATTGGGGGATACGCGCCATTCTGTATAAACTCATCTTT.

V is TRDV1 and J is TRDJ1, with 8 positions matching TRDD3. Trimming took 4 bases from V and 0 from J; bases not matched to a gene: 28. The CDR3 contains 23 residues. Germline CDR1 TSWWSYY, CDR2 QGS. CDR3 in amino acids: CALGVITPVSLLGAQWNTDKLIF. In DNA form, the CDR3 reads TGTGCTCTTGGGGTCATAACCCCAGTCTCCCTACTGGGGGCCCAATGGAACACCGATAAACTCATCTTT.

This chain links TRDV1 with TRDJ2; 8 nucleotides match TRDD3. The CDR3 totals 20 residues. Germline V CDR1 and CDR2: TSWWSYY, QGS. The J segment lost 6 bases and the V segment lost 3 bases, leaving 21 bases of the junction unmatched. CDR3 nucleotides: TGTGCTCTTGGGGACCCTTTACTTCTTCCCTGGGGATACAGCCCAGCACAACTCTTCTTT. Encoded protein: CALGDPLLLPWGYSPAQLFF.

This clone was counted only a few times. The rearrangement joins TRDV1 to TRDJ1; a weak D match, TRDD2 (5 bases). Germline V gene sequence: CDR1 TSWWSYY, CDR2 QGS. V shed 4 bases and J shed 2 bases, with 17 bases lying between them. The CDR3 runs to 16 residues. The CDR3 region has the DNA TGTGCTCTTGGGGTCCTCTTCCCGTTAGGAACCGATAAACTCATCTTT. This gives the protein CALGVLFPLGTDKLIF.

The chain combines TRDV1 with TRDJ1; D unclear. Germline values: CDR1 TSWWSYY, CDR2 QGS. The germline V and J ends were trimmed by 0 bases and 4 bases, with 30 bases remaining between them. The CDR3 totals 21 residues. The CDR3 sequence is CALGELGKFRLGTVRIDKLIF. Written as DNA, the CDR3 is TGTGCTCTTGGGGAACTAGGCAAGTTCCGACTCGGTACTGTTCGAATCGATAAACTCATCTTT.